This T cell receptor (beta chain) derives from a study of human T cells and chemical hapten exposure. The wider study: Among samples, TCR yields varied mainly because of small differences in pooled library volume. Study-wide points: After DPC sensitization, TCRs above 1 in 1000 frequency showed no change.

CDR3 size: 15 residues. Germline CDR1 MNHEY, CDR2 SVGAGI. V shed 0 bases, J shed 10 bases, and the junction held 8 bases outside the gene matches. Comments on this clonotype: Antigen unknown.

Stated time point: healthy volunteer bleed at 2 weeks. Unseparated into fractions, whole blood served as the source from which total RNA was extracted. Each cDNA molecule in the library carried unique molecular identifiers. Authors' analysis steps: Counting gave a median of around 96,000 TCRs per sample, with values ranging from about 23,224 to 690,600. In TCRdb, the RACE reads were re-called with MiXCR into one record per CDR3 protein. The V and J calls here are based on TCRdb, not the publication. This repertoire shows around 130,000 distinct CDR3 sequences, approximately 9.1% found once; its top ten account for roughly 1.8%.

The clonotype was recovered from a male donor in good health. Some clones in this sample may be carry-over from other donors' samples. The J gene is TRBJ1-5, the V gene TRBV6-5; 8 bases line up with TRBD1. The sequencing input was whole blood. This CDR3 reads CASSYSTRGRSPQHF. The DNA for the CDR3 is TGTGCCAGCAGTTACTCGACCAGGGGGCGCAGCCCCCAGCATTTT.